Listed below are T cell receptor beta chains from one sample, sequenced in a study of cytomegalovirus exposure and HLA in healthy donors. TCRdb's copy holds only in-frame clones and misses some; the assay was immunoSEQ multiplex PCR. The table records tens of thousands of clones, around two thirds of them present only once. Sequenced input: PBMCs. These receptors came from a human donor in good health. Both conserved end residues are part of each CDR3. D genes are given only for firm matches. The size field is filled for only some rows; it gives once, few, many or a size class.

clone_size,d_call,j_call,v_call,cdr3_aa,cdr3_nt
once,TRBD1,TRBJ2-5,TRBV10-2,CASNRGQGGETQYF,TGCGCCAGCAACCGGGGACAGGGAGGGGAGACCCAGTACTTC
.,.,TRBJ2-7,TRBV27,CASSLAGSSYEQYF,TGTGCCAGCAGTTTGGCGGGGAGCTCCTACGAGCAGTACTTC
once,.,TRBJ2-6,TRBV7-9,CAGAQGSGANVLTF,TGTGCCGGGGCCCAGGGCTCTGGGGCCAACGTCCTGACTTTC
few,.,TRBJ2-5,TRBV20-1,CSGQDQETQYF,TGCAGTGGGCAGGATCAAGAGACCCAGTACTTC
.,.,TRBJ2-3,TRBV10-1,CASSPVLTGKTDTQYF,TGCGCCAGCAGTCCCGTTCTGACAGGAAAAACAGATACGCAGTATTTT
.,TRBD1,TRBJ2-1,TRBV5-8,CASSRDRGYNEQFF,TGTGCCAGCAGCCGGGACAGGGGCTACAATGAGCAGTTCTTC
once,TRBD2,TRBJ2-5,TRBV6-1,CASSGGTTPGETQYF,TGTGCCAGCAGTGGAGGGACTACCCCGGGGGAGACCCAGTACTTC
.,TRBD2,TRBJ2-2,TRBV28,CASSLRGGWTGELFF,TGTGCCAGCAGTTTACGGGGGGGGTGGACCGGGGAGCTGTTTTTT
.,TRBD2,TRBJ2-1,TRBV5-1,CASSLNGGGEQFF,TGCGCCAGCAGCTTAAACGGCGGGGGTGAGCAGTTCTTC
.,.,TRBJ1-1,TRBV7-3,CASSPSPTNTEAFF,TGTGCCAGCAGCCCATCCCCTACGAACACTGAAGCTTTCTTT
once,TRBD2,TRBJ2-6,TRBV10-3,CAISESTTSSSGANVLTF,TGTGCCATCAGTGAGTCGACGACTAGCAGCTCTGGGGCCAACGTCCTGACTTTC
.,TRBD1,TRBJ2-7,TRBV5-1,CASLGQPGDNSYEQYF,TGCGCCAGCCTGGGACAGCCCGGGGACAACTCCTACGAGCAGTACTTC
.,.,TRBJ2-2,TRBV12-1,CASSLGQGNTGELFF,TGTGCCAGCAGCTTGGGACAGGGCAACACCGGGGAGCTGTTTTTT
.,.,TRBJ1-3,TRBV7-6,CASSTPTVSSGNTIYF,TGTGCCAGCAGCACCCCGACAGTTTCCTCTGGAAACACCATATATTTT
.,.,TRBJ1-1,TRBV15,CATSEGASGNTEAFF,TGTGCCACCAGCGAAGGGGCCTCGGGGAACACTGAAGCTTTCTTT
few,.,TRBJ1-5,TRBV30,CAWSRSNQPQHF,TGTGCCTGGAGTCGGAGCAATCAGCCCCAGCATTTT
.,TRBD1,TRBJ2-1,TRBV7-9,CASSSRDRGHNEQFF,TGTGCCAGCAGCTCCCGAGACAGGGGGCACAATGAGCAGTTCTTC
.,.,TRBJ2-2,TRBV5-4,CASSLGLNTGELFF,TGTGCCAGCAGCTTGGGACTCAACACCGGGGAGCTGTTTTTT
.,TRBD1,TRBJ2-1,TRBV4-1,CASSQYHPGQGYNEQFF,TGCGCCAGCAGCCAATACCACCCGGGACAGGGATACAATGAGCAGTTCTTC
few,TRBD1,TRBJ2-1,TRBV7-9,CASSFGTGLAEQFF,TGTGCCAGCAGCTTCGGGACAGGCTTGGCTGAGCAGTTCTTC
few,TRBD1,TRBJ2-7,TRBV18,CASSPRDRGYEQYF,TGTGCCAGCTCACCCCGGGACAGGGGCTACGAGCAGTACTTC
.,.,TRBJ1-1,TRBV27,CASSLSPGKNTEAFF,TGTGCCAGCAGTTTATCTCCGGGGAAGAACACTGAAGCTTTCTTT
.,.,TRBJ2-7,TRBV6-5,CASSYSKRGRGYEQYF,TGTGCCAGCAGTTACTCGAAAAGAGGCAGGGGCTACGAGCAGTACTTC
.,TRBD2,TRBJ2-7,TRBV10-1,CASSESTSVAYEQYF,TGCGCCAGCAGTGAGTCTACTAGCGTAGCCTACGAGCAGTACTTC
.,TRBD1,TRBJ1-1,TRBV30,CAWSVKGQGAEAFF,TGTGCCTGGAGTGTCAAGGGACAGGGGGCTGAAGCTTTCTTT
.,TRBD2,TRBJ2-7,TRBV5-4,CASSPGTSAVREQYF,TGTGCCAGCAGCCCAGGGACTAGCGCGGTGAGAGAGCAGTACTTC
.,TRBD1,TRBJ1-4,TRBV30,CAWSVGQGRKLFF,TGTGCCTGGAGTGTGGGACAGGGGCGAAAACTGTTTTTT
once,TRBD2,TRBJ2-2,TRBV7-9,CASSLLAGVTGELFF,TGTGCCAGCAGCTTGCTAGCGGGAGTCACCGGGGAGCTGTTTTTT
.,.,TRBJ1-4,TRBV11-2,CASSLGWTDEKLFF,TGTGCCAGCAGCTTAGGGTGGACAGATGAAAAACTGTTTTTT
.,TRBD1,TRBJ2-7,TRBV19,CASTTGQGFTYEQYF,TGTGCCAGTACCACGGGACAGGGGTTTACCTACGAGCAGTACTTC
.,TRBD1,TRBJ1-2,TRBV7-9,CASSLVTDRGYGYTF,TGTGCCAGCAGCTTAGTAACTGACAGGGGGTATGGCTACACCTTC
.,.,TRBJ2-2,TRBV29-1,CSDSGLCLAGELFF,TGCAGCGACTCGGGACTCTGTTTAGCCGGGGAGCTGTTTTTT